This T cell receptor (beta chain) was obtained from a study of T-cell reconstitution after alpha-beta-depleted transplantation in children (dated by TCRdb to about 2016). In terms of the full investigation: The study quantitatively tracked T-cell immune reconstitution after TCRalphabeta/CD19-depleted allogeneic hematopoietic cell transplantation in children using TCR repertoire profiling.

V is clipped by 4 bases and J by 4 bases, and the sequence between their germline boundaries is 19 bases long. The germline V gene supplies CDR1 MGHRA and CDR2 YSYEKL. Including cysteine and phenylalanine, the CDR3 has 16 amino acids. Of all the DNA, just the CDR3 is kept, 48 bases in frame from base 1. In its sample, this clonotype was seen a few times. It has no known antigen specificity. Per-base quality was not reported, and no clone a single base away is much larger than it. The method was PCR. Instrument used: Illumina HiSeq 2500. To normalize quantification of the TCRbeta repertoire, the TCR libraries were built with molecular barcoding that relied on unique molecular identifiers. TCRdb's own reprocessing of the public reads used fastp at Q25 and MiXCR and kept productive beta chains. Each record represents a unique CDR3 protein, reported with the most common genes and DNA among its rows. The sample data list roughly 590,000 distinct CDR3 sequences, and roughly 17% of these were observed just once. 0.8% to 1.1% of the sample goes to the ten largest clones.

This sequence was found in a human donor who donated a stem cell graft to a child with acute myeloid leukemia. The chain links TRBV4-1 with TRBJ2-5; the D gene could be TRBD1 or TRBD2, each one agreeing over 5 bases. Sample: PBMCs from the stem cell graft donor, taken from the stem cell graft. Here is the DNA: TGCGCCAGCAGCCTAACCTTCACGGGGCCTGGAGAGACCCAGTACTTC. Translated, this gives CASSLTFTGPGETQYF.